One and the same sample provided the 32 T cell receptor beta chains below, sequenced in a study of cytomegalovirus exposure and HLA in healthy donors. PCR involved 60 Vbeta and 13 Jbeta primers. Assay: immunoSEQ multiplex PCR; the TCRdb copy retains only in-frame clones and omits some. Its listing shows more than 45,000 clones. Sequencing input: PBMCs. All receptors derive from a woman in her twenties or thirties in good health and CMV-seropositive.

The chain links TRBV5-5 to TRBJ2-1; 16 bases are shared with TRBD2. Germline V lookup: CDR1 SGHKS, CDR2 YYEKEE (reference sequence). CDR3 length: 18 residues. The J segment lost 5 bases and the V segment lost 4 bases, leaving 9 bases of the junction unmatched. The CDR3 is CASSVTGLAGGGDNEQFF. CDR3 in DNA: TGTGCCAGCAGCGTAACGGGACTAGCGGGAGGGGGGGACAATGAGCAGTTCTTC.

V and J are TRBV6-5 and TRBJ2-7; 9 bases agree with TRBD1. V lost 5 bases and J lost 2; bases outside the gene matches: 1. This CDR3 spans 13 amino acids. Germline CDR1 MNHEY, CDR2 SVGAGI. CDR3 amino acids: CASSRDRAYEQYF. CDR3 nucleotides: TGTGCCAGCAGTCGGGACAGGGCCTACGAGCAGTACTTC.

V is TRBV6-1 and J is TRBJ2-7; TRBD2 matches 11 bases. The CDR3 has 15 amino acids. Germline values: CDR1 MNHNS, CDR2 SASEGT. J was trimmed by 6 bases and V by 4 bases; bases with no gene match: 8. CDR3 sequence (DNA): TGTGCCAGCAGTGGTGGTAGCGGGAGGGCCAGCGAGCAGTACTTC. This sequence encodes CASSGGSGRASEQYF.

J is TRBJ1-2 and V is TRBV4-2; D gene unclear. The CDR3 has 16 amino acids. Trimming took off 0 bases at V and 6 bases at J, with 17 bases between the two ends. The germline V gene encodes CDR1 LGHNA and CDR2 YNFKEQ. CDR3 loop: CASSQDRRGSVDGYTF. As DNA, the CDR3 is TGTGCCAGCAGCCAAGATCGGCGGGGATCCGTCGATGGCTACACCTTC.

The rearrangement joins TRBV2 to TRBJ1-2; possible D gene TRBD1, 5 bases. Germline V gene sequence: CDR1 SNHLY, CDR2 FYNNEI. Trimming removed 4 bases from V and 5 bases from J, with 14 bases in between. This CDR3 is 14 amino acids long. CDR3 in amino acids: CASSVSQGGYGYTF. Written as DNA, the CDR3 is TGTGCCAGCAGTGTATCCCAGGGAGGGTATGGCTACACCTTC.

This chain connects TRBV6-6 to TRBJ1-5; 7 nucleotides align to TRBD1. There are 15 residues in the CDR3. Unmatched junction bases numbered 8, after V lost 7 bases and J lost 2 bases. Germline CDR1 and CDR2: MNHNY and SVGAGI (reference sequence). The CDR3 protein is CASKQGRGGNQPQHF. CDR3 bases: TGTGCCAGCAAACAGGGGAGAGGGGGCAATCAGCCCCAGCATTTT.

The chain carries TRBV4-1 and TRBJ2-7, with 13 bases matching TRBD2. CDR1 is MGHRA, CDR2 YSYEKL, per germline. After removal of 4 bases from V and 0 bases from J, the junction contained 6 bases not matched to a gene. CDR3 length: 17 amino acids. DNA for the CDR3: TGCGCCAGCAGCCGCGGGACTAGCGGGGTAAGCTCCTACGAGCAGTACTTC. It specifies CASSRGTSGVSSYEQYF.

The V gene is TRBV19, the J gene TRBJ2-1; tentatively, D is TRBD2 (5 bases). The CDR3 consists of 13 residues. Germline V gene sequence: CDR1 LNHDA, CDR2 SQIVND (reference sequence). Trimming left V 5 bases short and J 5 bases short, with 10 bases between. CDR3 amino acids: CASSVGLDNEQFF. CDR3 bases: TGTGCCAGTAGTGTAGGACTCGACAATGAGCAGTTCTTC.

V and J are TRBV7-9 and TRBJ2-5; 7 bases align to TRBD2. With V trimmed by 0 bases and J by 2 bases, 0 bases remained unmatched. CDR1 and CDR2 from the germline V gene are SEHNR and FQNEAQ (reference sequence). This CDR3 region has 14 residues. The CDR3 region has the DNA TGTGCCAGCAGCTTAGCACTAGCGCAAGAGACCCAGTACTTC. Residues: CASSLALAQETQYF.

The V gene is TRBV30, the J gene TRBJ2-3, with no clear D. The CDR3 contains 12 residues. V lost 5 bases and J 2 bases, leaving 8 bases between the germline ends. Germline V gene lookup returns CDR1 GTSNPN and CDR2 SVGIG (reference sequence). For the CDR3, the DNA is TGTGCCTGGGCGGATATCACAGATACGCAGTATTTT. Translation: CAWADITDTQYF.

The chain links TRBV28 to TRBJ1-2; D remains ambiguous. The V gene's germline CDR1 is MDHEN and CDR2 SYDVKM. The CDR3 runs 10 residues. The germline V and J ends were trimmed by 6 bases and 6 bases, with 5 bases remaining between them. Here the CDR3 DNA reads TGTGCCAGCAGGGAGAATGGCTACACCTTC. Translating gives CASRENGYTF.

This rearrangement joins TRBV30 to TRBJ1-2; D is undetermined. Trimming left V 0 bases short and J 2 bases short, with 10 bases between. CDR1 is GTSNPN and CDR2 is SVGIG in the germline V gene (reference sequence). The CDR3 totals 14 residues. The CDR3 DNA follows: TGTGCCTGGAGTGTACTCGGGAGAAACTATGGCTACACCTTC. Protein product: CAWSVLGRNYGYTF.

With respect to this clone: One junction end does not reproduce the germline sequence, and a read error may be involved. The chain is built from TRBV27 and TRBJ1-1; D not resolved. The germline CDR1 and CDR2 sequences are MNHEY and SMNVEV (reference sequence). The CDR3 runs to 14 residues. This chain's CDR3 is CASSLRIGRTEDFF. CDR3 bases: TGTGCCAGCAGTTTAAGAATAGGGAGGACTGAAGATTTCTTT.

The CDR3 sequence is CASSLATPAEQYF. The CDR3 bases are TGTGCCAGCAGCTTGGCGACACCCGCCGAGCAGTACTTC. J is TRBJ2-7 and V is TRBV5-4; D gene unclear. CDR1 and CDR2 (germline): SGHNT, YYREEE (reference sequence). V shed 0 bases and J shed 6 bases, with 10 bases lying between them. The CDR3 runs 13 residues.

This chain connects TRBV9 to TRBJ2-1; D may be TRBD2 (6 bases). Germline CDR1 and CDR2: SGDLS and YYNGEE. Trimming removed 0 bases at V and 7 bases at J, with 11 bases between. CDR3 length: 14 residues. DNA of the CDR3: TGTGCCAGCAGCGTAGGGGGTCTAGCGAATGAGCAGTTCTTC. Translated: CASSVGGLANEQFF. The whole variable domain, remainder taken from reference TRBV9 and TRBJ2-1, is DSGVTQTPKHLITATGQRVTLRCSPRSGDLSVYWYQQSLDQGLQFLIQYYNGEERAKGNILERFSAQQFPDLHSELNLSSLELGDSALYFCASSVGGLANEQFFGPGTRLTVL.

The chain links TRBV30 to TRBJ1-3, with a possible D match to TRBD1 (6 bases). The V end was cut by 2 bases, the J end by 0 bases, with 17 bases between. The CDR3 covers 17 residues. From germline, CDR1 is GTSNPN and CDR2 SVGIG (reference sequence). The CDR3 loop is CAWSSIRQVRSGNTIYF. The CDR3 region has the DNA TGTGCCTGGAGTTCCATAAGACAGGTTCGCTCTGGAAACACCATATATTTT.

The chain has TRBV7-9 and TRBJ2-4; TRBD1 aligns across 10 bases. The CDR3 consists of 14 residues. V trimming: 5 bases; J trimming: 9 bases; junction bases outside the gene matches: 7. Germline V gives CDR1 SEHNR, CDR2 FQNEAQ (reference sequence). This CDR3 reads CASSKDRGSVIQYF. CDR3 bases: TGTGCCAGCAGCAAGGACAGGGGGTCCGTCATTCAGTACTTC.

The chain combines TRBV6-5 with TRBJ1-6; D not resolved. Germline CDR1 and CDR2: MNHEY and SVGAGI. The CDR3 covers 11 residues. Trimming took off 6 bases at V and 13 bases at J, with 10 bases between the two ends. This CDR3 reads CASSRPGPLHF. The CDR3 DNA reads TGTGCCAGCAGCCGCCCGGGGCCCCTCCACTTT.

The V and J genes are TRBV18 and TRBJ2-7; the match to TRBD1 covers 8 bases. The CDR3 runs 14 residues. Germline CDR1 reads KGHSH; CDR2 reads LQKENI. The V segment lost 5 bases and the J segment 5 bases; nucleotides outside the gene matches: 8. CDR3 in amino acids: CASSSGTGVDEQYF. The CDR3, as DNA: TGTGCCAGCTCAAGTGGGACAGGCGTGGACGAGCAGTACTTC.

CDR3 in amino acids: CASSYGAGPTDTQYF. The CDR3, as DNA: TGTGCCAGCAGTTACGGGGCGGGGCCGACAGATACGCAGTATTTT. This chain links TRBV6-5 with TRBJ2-3; tentatively, D is TRBD2 (6 bases). Germline values: CDR1 MNHEY, CDR2 SVGAGI. Deletions cut 2 bases from V and 3 bases from J, with 12 bases between. There are 15 residues in the CDR3.

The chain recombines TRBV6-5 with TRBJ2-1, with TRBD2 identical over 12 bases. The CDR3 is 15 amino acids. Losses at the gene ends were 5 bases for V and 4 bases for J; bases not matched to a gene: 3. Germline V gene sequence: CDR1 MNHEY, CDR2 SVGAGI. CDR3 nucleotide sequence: TGTGCCAGCAGTCTAGCGGGGGGGCTGTACAATGAGCAGTTCTTC. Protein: CASSLAGGLYNEQFF.

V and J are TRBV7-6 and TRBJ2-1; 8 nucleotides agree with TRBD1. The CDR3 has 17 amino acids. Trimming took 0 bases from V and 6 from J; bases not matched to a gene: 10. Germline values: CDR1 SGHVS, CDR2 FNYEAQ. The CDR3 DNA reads TGTGCCAGCAGCTTAGCGACCCGGACAGGGAGCGGCAATGAGCAGTTCTTC. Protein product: CASSLATRTGSGNEQFF.

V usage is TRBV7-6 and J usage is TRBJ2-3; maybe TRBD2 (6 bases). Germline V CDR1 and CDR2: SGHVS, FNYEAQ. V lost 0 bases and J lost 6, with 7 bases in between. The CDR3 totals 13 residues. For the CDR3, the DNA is TGTGCCAGCAGCTTAGCTGGAGGGGATACGCAGTATTTT. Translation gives CASSLAGGDTQYF.

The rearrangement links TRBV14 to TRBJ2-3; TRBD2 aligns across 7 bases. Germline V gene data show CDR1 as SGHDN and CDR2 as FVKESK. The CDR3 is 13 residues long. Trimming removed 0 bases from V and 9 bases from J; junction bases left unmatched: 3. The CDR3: CASSQDLGGTQYF. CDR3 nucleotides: TGTGCCAGCAGCCAAGATTTGGGAGGGACGCAGTATTTT.

The CDR3 DNA is TGCGCCAGCAGCCCGGTTTTGAGATCGGGTATCTACGAGCAGTACTTC. Its protein product is CASSPVLRSGIYEQYF. V and J are TRBV5-1 and TRBJ2-7; no clear D. Deletions cut 4 bases from V and 3 bases from J, with 20 bases between. The germline V gene encodes CDR1 SGHRS and CDR2 YFSETQ. The CDR3 spans 16 residues. Combining the CDR3 with reference TRBV5-1 and TRBJ2-7 gives the whole variable domain KAGVTQTPRYLIKTRGQQVTLSCSPISGHRSVSWYQQTPGQGLQFLFEYFSETQRNKGNFPGRFSGRQFSNSRSEMNVSTLELGDSALYLCASSPVLRSGIYEQYFGPGTRLTVT.

The CDR3: CASSFTGGFTGELFF. CDR3 in DNA: TGTGCCAGCAGCTTCACGGGGGGGTTTACCGGGGAGCTGTTTTTT. The chain recombines TRBV11-2 with TRBJ2-2; the match to TRBD2 covers 8 bases. Looked up from germline, CDR1 is SGHAT and CDR2 is FQNNGV. The CDR3 loop spans 15 amino acids. The V segment lost 3 bases and the J segment 5 bases; nucleotides outside the gene matches: 5. The full variable domain, its missing parts supplied by reference TRBV11-2 and TRBJ2-2, is EAGVAQSPRYKIIEKRQSVAFWCNPISGHATLYWYQQILGQGPKLLIQFQNNGVVDDSQLPKDRFSAERLKGVDSTLKIQPAKLEDSAVYLCASSFTGGFTGELFFGEGSRLTVL.

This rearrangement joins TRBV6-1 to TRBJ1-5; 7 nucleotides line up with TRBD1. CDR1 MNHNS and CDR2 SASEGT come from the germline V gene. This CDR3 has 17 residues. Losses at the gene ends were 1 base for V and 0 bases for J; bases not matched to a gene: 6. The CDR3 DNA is TGTGCCAGCAGTGAAGATGGGACAGCTTATAGCAATCAGCCCCAGCATTTT. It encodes CASSEDGTAYSNQPQHF.

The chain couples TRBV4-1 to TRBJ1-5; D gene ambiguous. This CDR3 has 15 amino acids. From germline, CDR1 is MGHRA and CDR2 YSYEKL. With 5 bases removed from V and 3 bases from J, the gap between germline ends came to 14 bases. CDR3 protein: CASSNREEFNQPQHF. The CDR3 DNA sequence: TGCGCCAGCAGCAATAGGGAGGAGTTCAATCAGCCCCAGCATTTT.

The CDR3 loop reads CASSPTPFLNYGYTF. CDR3 DNA sequence: TGTGCCAGCAGTCCCACCCCTTTTCTAAACTATGGCTACACCTTC. This sequence joins TRBV6-1 and TRBJ1-2; D gene ambiguous. Between the trimmed V and J ends, which lost 5 bases and 2 bases, there was a span of 15 bases. In germline, CDR1 is MNHNS, CDR2 SASEGT. This CDR3 has 15 residues.

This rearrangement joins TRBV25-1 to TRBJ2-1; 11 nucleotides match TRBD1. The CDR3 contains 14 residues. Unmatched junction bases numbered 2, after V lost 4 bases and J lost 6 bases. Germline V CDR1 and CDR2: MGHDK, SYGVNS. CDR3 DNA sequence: TGTGCCAGCAGTGGGGACAGGGGGGCCAATGAGCAGTTCTTC. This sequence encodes CASSGDRGANEQFF.

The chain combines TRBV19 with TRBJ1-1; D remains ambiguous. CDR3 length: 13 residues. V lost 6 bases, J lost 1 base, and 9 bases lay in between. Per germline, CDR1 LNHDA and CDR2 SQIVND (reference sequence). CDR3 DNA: TGTGCCAGTAGCCAGACAAGGAACACTGAAGCTTTCTTT. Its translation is CASSQTRNTEAFF.

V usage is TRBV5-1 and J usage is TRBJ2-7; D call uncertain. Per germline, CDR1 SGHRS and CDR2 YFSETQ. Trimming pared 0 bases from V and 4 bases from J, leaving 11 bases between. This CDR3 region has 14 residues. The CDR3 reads CASSLVARIYEQYF. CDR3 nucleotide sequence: TGCGCCAGCAGCTTGGTGGCCAGGATTTACGAGCAGTACTTC.